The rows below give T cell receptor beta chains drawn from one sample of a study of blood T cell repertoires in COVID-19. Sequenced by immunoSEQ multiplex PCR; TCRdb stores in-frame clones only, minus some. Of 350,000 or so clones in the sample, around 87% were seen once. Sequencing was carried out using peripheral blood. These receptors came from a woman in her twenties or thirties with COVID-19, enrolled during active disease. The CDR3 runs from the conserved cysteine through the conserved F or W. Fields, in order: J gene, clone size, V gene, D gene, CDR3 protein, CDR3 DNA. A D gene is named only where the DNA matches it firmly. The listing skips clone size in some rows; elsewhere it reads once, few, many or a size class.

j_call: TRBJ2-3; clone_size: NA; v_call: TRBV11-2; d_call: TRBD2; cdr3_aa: CASSLEGREADTQYF; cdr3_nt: TGTGCCAGCAGCTTAGAGGGCCGGGAGGCAGATACGCAGTATTTT
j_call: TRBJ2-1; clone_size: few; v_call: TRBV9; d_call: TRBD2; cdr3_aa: CASSVVAGGPGNEQFF; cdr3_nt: TGTGCCAGCAGCGTAGTTGCGGGAGGGCCGGGGAATGAGCAGTTCTTC
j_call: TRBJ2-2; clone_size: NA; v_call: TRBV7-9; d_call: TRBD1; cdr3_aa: CASSFRGRGGTGELFF; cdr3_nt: TGTGCCAGCAGCTTCAGGGGGCGAGGGGGAACCGGGGAGCTGTTTTTT
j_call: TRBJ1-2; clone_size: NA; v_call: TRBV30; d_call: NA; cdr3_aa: CAWGGTPYGGYTF; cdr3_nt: TGTGCCTGGGGAGGGACACCCTACGGAGGCTACACCTTC
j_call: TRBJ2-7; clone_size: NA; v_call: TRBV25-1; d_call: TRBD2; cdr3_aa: CASSESLAATYEQYF; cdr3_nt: TGTGCCAGCAGTGAATCCCTAGCGGCGACCTACGAGCAGTACTTC
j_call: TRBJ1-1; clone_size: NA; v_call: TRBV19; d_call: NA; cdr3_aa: CASLGLSRPTEAFF; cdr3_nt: TGTGCCAGTTTGGGGCTTTCAAGACCCACTGAAGCTTTCTTT
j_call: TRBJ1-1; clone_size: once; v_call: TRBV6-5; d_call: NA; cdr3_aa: CASSYQFHTEAFF; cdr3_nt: TGTGCCAGCAGTTACCAGTTCCACACTGAAGCTTTCTTT
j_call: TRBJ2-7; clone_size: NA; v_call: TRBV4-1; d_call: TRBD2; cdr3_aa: CASSQGLARWGEQYF; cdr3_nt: TGCGCCAGCAGCCAGGGACTAGCAAGATGGGGCGAGCAGTACTTC
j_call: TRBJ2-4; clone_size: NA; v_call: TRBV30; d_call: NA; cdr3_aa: CAWREAGTVAKNIQYF; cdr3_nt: TGTGCCTGGAGGGAGGCGGGAACTGTAGCCAAAAACATTCAGTACTTC
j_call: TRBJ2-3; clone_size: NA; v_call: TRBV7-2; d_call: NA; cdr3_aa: CASSLGRGTDTQYF; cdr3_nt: TGTGCCAGCAGCTTAGGACGGGGCACAGATACGCAGTATTTT
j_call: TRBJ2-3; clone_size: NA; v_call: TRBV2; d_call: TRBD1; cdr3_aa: CASSGQGVGDTQYF; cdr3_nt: TGTGCCAGCAGTGGACAGGGAGTAGGAGATACGCAGTATTTT
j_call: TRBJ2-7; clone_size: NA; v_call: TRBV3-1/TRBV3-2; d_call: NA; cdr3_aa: CASTLGRGGAEQYF; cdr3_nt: TGTGCCAGCACCCTGGGGCGAGGGGGGGCGGAGCAGTACTTC
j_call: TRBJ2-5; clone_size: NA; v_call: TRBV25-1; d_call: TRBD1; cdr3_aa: CASSDGQTGVKTQYF; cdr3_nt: TGTGCCAGCAGTGACGGGCAGACAGGGGTAAAGACCCAGTACTTC
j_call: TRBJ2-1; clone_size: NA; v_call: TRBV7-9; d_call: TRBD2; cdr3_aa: CASSLALAGGSGNEQFF; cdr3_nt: TGTGCCAGCAGCTTAGCGCTAGCGGGAGGATCGGGAAATGAGCAGTTCTTC
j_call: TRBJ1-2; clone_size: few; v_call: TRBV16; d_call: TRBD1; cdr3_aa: CASSQSWDRDLYGYTF; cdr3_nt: TGTGCCAGCAGCCAATCGTGGGACAGGGACCTCTATGGCTACACCTTC
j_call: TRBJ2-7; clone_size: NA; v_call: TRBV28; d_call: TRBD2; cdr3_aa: CASSSGLAGGAYEQYF; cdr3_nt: TGTGCCAGCAGCTCCGGACTAGCGGGAGGCGCCTACGAGCAGTACTTC
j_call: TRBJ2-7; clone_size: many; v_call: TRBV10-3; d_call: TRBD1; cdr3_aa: CAIRGTGGAYEQYF; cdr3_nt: TGTGCCATCAGAGGGACAGGGGGAGCCTACGAGCAGTACTTC
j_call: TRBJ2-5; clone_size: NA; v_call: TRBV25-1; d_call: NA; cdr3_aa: CASSDRGETQYF; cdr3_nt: TGTGCCAGCAGTGACAGAGGGGAGACCCAGTACTTC
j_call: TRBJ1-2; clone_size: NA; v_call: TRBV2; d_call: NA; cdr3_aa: CATKTGTSYGYTF; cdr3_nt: TGTGCCACTAAGACAGGAACCTCATATGGCTACACCTTC
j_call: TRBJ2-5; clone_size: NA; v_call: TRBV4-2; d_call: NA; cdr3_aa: CASSRVGASAQETQYF; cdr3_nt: TGTGCCAGCAGCCGGGTAGGGGCTAGCGCTCAAGAGACCCAGTACTTC
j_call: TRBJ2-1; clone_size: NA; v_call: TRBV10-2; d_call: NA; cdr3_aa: CASQEAYNEQFF; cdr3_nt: TGCGCCAGCCAGGAGGCCTACAATGAGCAGTTCTTC
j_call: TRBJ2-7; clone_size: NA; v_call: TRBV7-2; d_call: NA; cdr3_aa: CASSQSGGGNYEQYF; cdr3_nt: TGTGCCAGCAGCCAATCGGGCGGCGGGAACTACGAGCAGTACTTC
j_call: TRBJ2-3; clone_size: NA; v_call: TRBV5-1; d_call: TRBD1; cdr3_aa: CASSGGDRGPDTQYF; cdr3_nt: TGCGCCAGCAGCGGGGGGGACAGGGGACCAGATACGCAGTATTTT
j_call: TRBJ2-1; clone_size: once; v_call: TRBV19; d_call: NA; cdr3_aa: CASSRPPGSIYNEQFF; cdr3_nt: TGTGCCAGTAGCCGACCACCGGGAAGTATATACAATGAGCAGTTCTTC
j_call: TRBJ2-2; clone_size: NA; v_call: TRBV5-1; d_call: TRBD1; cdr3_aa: CASSRTGTGNTGELFF; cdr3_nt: TGCGCCAGCAGTCGGACCGGGACAGGGAACACCGGGGAGCTGTTTTTT
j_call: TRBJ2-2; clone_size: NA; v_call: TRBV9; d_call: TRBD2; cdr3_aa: CASSVAGGGSRHGELFF; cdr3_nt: TGTGCCAGCAGCGTAGCGGGAGGGGGAAGTAGGCACGGGGAGCTGTTTTTT
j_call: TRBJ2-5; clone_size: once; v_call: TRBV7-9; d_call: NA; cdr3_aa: CASSRLQRQSGQYF; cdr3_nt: TGTGCCAGCAGCCGATTACAGCGCCAAAGCGGCCAGTACTTC
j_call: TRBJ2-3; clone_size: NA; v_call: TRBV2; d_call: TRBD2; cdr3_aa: CASRKGTSATSSTDTQYF; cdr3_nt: TGTGCCAGCAGGAAAGGGACTAGCGCCACTTCAAGCACAGATACGCAGTATTTT
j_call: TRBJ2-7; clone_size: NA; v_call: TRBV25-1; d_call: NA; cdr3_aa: CASSGHSNSSYEQYF; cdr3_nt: TGTGCCAGCAGTGGACACAGTAATTCATCCTACGAGCAGTACTTC
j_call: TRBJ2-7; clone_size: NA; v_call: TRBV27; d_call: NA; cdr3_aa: CASGGSYEQYF; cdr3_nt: TGTGCCAGCGGGGGCAGCTACGAGCAGTACTTC
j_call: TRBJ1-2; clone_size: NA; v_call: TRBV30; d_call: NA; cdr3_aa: CAWSVQGTYTF; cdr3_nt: TGTGCCTGGAGTGTACAGGGCACCTACACCTTC